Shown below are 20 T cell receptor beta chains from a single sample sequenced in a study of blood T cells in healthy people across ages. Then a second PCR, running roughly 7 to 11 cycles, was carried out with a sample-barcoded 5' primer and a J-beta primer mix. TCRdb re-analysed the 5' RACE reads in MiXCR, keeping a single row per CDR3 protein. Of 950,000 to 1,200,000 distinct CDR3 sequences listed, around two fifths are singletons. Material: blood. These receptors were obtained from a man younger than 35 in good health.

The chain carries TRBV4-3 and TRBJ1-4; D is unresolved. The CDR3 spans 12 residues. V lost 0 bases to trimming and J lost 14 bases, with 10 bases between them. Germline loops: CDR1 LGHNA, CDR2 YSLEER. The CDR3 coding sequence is TGCGCCAGCAGCCAAGATCTCCACAGTCTGTTTTTT. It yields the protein CASSQDLHSLFF.

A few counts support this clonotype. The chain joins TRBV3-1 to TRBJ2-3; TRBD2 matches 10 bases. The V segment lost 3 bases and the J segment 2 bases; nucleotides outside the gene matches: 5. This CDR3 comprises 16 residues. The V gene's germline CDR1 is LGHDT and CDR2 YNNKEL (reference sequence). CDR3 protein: CASSQTLAGDTDTQYF. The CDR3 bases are TGTGCCAGCAGCCAGACGCTAGCGGGGGACACAGATACGCAGTATTTT.

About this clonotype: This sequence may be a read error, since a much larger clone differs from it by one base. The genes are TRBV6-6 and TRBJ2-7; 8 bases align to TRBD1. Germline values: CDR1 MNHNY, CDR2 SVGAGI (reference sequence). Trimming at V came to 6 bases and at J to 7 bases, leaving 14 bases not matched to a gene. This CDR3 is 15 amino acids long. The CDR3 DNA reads TGTGCCAGCAGCCCACAGGGGGTAGGCTACAATGAGCAGTACTTC. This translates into CASSPQGVGYNEQYF.

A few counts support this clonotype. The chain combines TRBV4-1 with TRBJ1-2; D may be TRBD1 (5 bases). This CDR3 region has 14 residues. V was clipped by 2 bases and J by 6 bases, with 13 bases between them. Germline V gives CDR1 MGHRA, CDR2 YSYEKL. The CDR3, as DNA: TGCGCCAGCAGCCAACCGAGGACAATTGATGGCTACACCTTC. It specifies CASSQPRTIDGYTF.

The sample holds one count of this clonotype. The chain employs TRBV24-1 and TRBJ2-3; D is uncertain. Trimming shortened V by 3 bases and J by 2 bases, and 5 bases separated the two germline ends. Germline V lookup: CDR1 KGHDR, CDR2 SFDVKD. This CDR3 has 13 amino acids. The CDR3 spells CATSDLFTDTQYF. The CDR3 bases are TGTGCCACCAGTGATCTGTTCACAGATACGCAGTATTTT.

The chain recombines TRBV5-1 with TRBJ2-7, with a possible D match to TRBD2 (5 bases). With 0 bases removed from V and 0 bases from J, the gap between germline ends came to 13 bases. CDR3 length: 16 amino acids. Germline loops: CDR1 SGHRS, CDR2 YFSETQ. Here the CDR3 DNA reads TGCGCCAGCAGCTTGGCTCTAGCTGTGAGCTCCTACGAGCAGTACTTC. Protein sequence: CASSLALAVSSYEQYF.

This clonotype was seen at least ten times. The CDR3 coding sequence is TGTGCCAGCAGCCAAAATATGAACACTGAAGCTTTCTTT. It yields the protein CASSQNMNTEAFF. This rearrangement joins TRBV14 to TRBJ1-1; D uncertain. Germline values: CDR1 SGHDN, CDR2 FVKESK. V gave up 2 bases and J gave up 0 bases, with 4 bases separating them. The CDR3 spans 13 residues.

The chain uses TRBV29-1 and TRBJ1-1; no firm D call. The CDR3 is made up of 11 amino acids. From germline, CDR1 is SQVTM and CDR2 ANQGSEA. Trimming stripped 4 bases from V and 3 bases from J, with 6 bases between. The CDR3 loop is CSVGKDTEAFF. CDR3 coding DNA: TGCAGCGTTGGAAAGGACACTGAAGCTTTCTTT.

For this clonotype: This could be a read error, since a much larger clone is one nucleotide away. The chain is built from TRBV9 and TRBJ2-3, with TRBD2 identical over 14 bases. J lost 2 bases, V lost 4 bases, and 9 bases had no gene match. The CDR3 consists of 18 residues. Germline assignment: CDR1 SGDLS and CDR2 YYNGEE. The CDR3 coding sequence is TGTGCCAGCAGCTCAGTCGGACTAGCGGGGGGTTTCACAGATACGCAGTATTTT. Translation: CASSSVGLAGGFTDTQYF. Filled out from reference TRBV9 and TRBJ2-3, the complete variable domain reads DSGVTQTPKHLITATGQRVTLRCSPRSGDLSVYWYQQSLDQGLQFLIQYYNGEERAKGNILERFSAQQFPDLHSELNLSSLELGDSALYFCASSSVGLAGGFTDTQYFGPGTRLTVL.

CDR3 residues: CASSFAAEKSAMNTEAFF. The CDR3 DNA follows: TGTGCCAGCAGCTTCGCCGCGGAAAAGAGTGCCATGAACACTGAAGCTTTCTTT. This chain uses TRBV5-5 with TRBJ1-1, with D unresolved. Trimming left V 2 bases short and J 0 bases short, with 20 bases between. CDR3 size: 18 residues. Germline CDR1 is SGHKS and CDR2 is YYEKEE (reference sequence). Based on the CDR3 plus reference TRBV5-5 and TRBJ1-1, the full variable domain is DAGVTQSPTHLIKTRGQQVTLRCSPISGHKSVSWYQQVLGQGPQFIFQYYEKEERGRGNFPDRFSARQFPNYSSELNVNALLLGDSALYLCASSFAAEKSAMNTEAFFGQGTRLTVV.

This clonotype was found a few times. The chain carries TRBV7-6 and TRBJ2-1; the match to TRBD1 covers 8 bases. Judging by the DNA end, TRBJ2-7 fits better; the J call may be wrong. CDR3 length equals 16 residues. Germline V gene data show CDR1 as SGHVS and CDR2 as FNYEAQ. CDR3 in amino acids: CASSLEGQASYNEQYF. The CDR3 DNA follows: TGTGCCAGCAGCTTAGAGGGACAGGCTTCCTACAATGAGCAGTACTTC.

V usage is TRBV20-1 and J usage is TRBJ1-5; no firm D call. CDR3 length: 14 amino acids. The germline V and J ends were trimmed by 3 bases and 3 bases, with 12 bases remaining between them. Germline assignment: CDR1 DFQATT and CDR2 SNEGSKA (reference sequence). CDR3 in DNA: TGCAGTGCTAGCGGCCTAGAATACAATCAGCCCCAGCATTTT. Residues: CSASGLEYNQPQHF.

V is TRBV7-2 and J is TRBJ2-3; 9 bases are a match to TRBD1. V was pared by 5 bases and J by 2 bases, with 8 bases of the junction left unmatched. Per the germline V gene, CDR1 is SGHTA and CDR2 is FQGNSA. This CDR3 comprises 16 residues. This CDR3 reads CASSPYRDRVTDTQYF. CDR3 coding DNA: TGTGCCAGCAGCCCGTACCGGGACAGGGTCACAGATACGCAGTATTTT. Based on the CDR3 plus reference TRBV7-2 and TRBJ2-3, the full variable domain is GAGVSQSPSNKVTEKGKDVELRCDPISGHTALYWYRQSLGQGLEFLIYFQGNSAPDKSGLPSDRFSAERTGGSVSTLTIQRTQQEDSAVYLCASSPYRDRVTDTQYFGPGTRLTVL.

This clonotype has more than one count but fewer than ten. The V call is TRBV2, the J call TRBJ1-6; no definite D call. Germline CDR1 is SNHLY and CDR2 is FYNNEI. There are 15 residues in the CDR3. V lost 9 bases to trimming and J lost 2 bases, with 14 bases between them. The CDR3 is CASIAGLAYNSPLHF. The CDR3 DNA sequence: TGTGCCAGTATTGCGGGTTTGGCCTATAATTCACCCCTCCACTTT.

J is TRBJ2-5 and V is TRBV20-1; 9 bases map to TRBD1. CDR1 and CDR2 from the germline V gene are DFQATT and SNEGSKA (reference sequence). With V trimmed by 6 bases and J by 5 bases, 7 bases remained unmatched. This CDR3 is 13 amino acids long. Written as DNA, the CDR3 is TGCAGTGCCTACAGGGGGCTGGCCGAGACCCAGTACTTC. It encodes CSAYRGLAETQYF.

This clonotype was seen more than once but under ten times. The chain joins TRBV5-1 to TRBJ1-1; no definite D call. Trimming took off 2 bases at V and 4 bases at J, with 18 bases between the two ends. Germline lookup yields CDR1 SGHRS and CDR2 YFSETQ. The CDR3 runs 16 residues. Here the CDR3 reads CASSFGSGSDFTEAFF. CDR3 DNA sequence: TGCGCCAGCAGCTTTGGGTCTGGCAGTGACTTCACTGAAGCTTTCTTT.

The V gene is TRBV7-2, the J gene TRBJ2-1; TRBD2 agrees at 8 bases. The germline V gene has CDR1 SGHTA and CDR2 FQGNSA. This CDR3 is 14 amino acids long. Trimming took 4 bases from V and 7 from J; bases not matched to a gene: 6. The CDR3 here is CASSYGLARNEQFF. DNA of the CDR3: TGTGCCAGCAGCTACGGACTAGCTAGGAATGAGCAGTTCTTC.

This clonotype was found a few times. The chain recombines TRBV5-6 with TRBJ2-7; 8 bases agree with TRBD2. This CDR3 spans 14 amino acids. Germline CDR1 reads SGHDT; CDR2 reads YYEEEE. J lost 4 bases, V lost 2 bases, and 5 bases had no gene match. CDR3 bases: TGTGCCAGCAGCTTCGGGGGGGCCGGTTACGAGCAGTACTTC. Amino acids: CASSFGGAGYEQYF.

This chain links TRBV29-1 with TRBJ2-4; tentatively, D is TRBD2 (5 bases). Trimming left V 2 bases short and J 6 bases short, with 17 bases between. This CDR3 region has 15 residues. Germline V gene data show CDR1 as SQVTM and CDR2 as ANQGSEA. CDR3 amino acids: CSVEIWWSGSNIQYF. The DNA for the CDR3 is TGCAGCGTTGAAATTTGGTGGAGCGGTTCAAACATTCAGTACTTC.

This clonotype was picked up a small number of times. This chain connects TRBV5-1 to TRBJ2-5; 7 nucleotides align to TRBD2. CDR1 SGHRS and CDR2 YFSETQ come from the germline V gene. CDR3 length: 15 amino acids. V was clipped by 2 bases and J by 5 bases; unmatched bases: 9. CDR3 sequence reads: CASSFDGQGGETQYF. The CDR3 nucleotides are TGCGCCAGCAGCTTTGATGGGCAGGGAGGGGAGACCCAGTACTTC.